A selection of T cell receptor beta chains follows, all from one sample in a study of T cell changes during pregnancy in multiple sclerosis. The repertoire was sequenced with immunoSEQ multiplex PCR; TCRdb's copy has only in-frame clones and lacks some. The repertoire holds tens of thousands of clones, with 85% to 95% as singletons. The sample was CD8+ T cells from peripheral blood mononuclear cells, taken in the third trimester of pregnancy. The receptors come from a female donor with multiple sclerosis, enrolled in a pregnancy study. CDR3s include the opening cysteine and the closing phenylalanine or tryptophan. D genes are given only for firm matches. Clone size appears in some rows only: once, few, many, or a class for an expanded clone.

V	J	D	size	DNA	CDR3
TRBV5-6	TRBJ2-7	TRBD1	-	TGTGCCAGCAGCCAGGGGTTGTGGGACAGGGCCTACGAGCAGTACTTC	CASSQGLWDRAYEQYF
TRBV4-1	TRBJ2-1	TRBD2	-	TGCGCCAGCAGCCAAGAAAGCGGGGTCTGGTACAATGAGCAGTTCTTC	CASSQESGVWYNEQFF
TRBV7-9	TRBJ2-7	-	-	TGTGCCAGCATCCAGGGTAACGAGCAGTACTTC	CASIQGNEQYF
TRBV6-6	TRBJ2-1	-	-	TGTGCCAGCAGTTACGAAGGGGCCCCTCCCCAGTTCTTC	CASSYEGAPPQFF
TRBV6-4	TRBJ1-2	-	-	TGTGCCAGCAGTGACTATAATTCGGGGTGGGTAAACTATGGCTACACCTTC	CASSDYNSGWVNYGYTF
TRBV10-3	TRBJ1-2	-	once	TGTGCCATCAGTGAGTCCGCAGCTAACTATGGCTACACCTTC	CAISESAANYGYTF
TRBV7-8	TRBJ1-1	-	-	TGTGCCAGCAGCTTAGTGCTAGGAGCAAAGAACACTGAAGCTTTCTTT	CASSLVLGAKNTEAFF
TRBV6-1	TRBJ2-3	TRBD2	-	TGTGCCAGCGGTGCCACCGATCGGGAGGGGGCAGATACGCAGTATTTT	CASGATDREGADTQYF
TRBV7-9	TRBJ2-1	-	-	TGTGCCAGCAGCTTAGCCAGGAACAATGAGCAGTTCTTC	CASSLARNNEQFF
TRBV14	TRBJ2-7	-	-	TGTGCCAGCAGCCAAGAAACAGGATACGAGCAGTACTTC	CASSQETGYEQYF
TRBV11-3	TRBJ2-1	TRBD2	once	TGTGCCAGCAGTTCTAGGCGGGGGGGCCATGAGCTGTATGATGAGCAGTTCTTC	CASSSRRGGHELYDEQFF
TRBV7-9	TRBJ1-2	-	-	TGTGCCAGCAGCAGCTTCGGAGACAGGCTAGGTGGCTACACCTTC	CASSSFGDRLGGYTF
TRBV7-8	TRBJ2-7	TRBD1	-	TGTGCCAGCAGCTTAGGCGGACAGGCGACCGCCTACGAGCAGTACTTC	CASSLGGQATAYEQYF
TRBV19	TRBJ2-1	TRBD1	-	TGTGCCAGTAGTACAGGGGGCTCCTACAATGAGCAGTTCTTC	CASSTGGSYNEQFF
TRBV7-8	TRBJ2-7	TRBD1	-	TGTGCCAGCAGCTTATGGGACAGCTCCTACGAGCAGTACTTC	CASSLWDSSYEQYF
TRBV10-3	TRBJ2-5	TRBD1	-	TGTGCCATCAGAGCCGGGACAGAAGAGACCCAGTACTTC	CAIRAGTEETQYF
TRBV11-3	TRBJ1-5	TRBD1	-	TGTGCCAGCAGCTTAGGGACAGGGTTTTTTAGCAATCAGCCCCAGCATTTT	CASSLGTGFFSNQPQHF
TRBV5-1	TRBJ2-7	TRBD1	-	TGCGCCAGCAGCCCCGGGCAGGGGGATGACGAGCAGTACTTC	CASSPGQGDDEQYF
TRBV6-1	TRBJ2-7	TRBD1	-	TGTGCCAGCAGTAATTCAGGGACAGGGTCCTACGAGCAGTACTTC	CASSNSGTGSYEQYF
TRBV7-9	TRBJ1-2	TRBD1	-	TGTGCCAGCATCTCACAGGGGGCGAGTCGAGGCTACACCTTC	CASISQGASRGYTF